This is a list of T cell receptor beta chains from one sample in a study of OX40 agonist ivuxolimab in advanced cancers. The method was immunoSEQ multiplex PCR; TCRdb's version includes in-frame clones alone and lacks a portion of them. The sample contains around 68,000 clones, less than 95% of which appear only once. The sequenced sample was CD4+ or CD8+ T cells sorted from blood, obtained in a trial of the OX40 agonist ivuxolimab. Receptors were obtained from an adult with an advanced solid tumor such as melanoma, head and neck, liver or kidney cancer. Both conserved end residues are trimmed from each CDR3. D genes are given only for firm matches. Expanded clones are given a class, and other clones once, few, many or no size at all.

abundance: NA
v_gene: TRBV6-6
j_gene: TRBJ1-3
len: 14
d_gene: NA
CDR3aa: ASSRLSQASGNTIY

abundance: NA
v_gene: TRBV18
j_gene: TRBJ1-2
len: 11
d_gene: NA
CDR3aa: ASSPKAEGGYT

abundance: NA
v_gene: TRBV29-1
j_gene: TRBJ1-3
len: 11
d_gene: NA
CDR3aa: SVVAGSGNTIY

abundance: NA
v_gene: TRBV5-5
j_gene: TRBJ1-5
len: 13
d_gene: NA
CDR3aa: ASTIPQGYNQPQH

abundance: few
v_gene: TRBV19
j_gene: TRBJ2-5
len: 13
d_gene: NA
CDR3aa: ATNTGHMVGETQY

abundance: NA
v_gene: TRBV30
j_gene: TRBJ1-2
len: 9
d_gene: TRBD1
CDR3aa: ASQGLDGYT

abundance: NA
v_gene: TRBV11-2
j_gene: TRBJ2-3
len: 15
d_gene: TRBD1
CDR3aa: ASSPKGTGVGVDTQY

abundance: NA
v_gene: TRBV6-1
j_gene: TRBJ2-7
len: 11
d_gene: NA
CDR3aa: ASRSGHTYEQY

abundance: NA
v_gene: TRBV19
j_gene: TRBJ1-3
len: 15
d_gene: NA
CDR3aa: ASSIGRGQGIGNTIY

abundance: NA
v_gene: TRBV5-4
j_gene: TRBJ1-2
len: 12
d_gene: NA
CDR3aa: ASSAPGRVDGYT

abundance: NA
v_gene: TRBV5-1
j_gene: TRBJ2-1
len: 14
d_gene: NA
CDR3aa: ASSYRLGSSYNEQF

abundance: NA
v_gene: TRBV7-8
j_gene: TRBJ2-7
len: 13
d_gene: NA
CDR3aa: ASSREGPAHYEQY

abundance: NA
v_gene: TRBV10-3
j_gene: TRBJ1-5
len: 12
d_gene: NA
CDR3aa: AISQVSTGQPQH

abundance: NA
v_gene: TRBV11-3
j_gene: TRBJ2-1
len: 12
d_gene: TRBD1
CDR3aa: ASSGTGVEGEQF

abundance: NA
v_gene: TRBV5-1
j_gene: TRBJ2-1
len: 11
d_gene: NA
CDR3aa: ASSQGLDREQF

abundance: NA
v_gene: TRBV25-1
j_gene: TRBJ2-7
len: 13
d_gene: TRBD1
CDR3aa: ASSEEGQGVYEQY

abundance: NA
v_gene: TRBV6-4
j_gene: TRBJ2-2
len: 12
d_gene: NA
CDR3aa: ASSDGAVAGELF

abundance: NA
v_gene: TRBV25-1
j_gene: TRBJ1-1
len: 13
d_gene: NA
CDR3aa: ASTQAAGANTEAF

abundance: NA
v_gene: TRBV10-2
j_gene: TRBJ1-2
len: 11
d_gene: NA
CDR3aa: ASSAYGNYGYT

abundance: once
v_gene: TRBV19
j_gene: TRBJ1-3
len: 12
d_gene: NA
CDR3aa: ASSRSGAGNTIY

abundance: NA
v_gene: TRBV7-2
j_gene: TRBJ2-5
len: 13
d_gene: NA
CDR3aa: ASSPKGGDEETQY

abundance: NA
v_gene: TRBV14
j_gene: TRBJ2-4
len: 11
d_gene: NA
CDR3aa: ASSQYDKNIQY

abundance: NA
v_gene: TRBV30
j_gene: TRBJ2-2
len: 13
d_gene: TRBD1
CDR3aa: AWTPGQGLTGELF

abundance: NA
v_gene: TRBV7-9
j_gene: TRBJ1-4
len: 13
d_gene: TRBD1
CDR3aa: ASSPRTGSLSGLF

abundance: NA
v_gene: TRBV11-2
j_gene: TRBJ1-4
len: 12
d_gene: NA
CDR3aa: ASSLAPEFEKLF

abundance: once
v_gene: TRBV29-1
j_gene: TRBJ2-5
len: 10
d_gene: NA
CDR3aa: SVGDTRETQY

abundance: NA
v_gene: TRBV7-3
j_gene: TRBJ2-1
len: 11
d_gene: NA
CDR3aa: ASSPSSYNEQF

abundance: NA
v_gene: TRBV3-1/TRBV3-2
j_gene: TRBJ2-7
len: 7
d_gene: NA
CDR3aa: ATTYEQY

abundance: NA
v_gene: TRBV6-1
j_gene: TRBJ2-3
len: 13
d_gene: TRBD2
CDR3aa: ASSLAGGSTDTQY

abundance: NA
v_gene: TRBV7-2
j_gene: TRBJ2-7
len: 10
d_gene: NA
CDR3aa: ASSPDYPEQY

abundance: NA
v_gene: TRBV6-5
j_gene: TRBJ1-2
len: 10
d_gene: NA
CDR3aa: ASRTLVGIYT

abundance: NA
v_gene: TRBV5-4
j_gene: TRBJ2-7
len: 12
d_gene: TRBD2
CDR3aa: ASSQGLAGLEQY